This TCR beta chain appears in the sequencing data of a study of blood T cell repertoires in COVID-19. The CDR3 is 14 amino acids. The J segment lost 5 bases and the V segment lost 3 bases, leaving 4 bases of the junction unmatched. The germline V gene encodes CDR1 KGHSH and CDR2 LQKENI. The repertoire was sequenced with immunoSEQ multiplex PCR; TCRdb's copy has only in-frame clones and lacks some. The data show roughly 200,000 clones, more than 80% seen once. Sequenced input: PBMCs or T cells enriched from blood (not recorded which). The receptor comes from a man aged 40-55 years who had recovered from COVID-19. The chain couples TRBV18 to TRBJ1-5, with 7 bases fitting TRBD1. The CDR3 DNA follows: TGTGCCAGCTCACCTGAACAGGGGTATCAGCCCCAGCATTTT. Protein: CASSPEQGYQPQHF. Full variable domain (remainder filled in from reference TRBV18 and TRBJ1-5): NAGVMQNPRHLVRRRGQEARLRCSPMKGHSHVYWYRQLPEEGLKFMVYLQKENIIDESGMPKERFSAEFPKEGPSILRIQQVVRGDSAAYFCASSPEQGYQPQHFGDGTRLSIL.